This T cell receptor (beta chain) was recovered during a study of T-cell memory formation after mild COVID-19. As for the study in general: Among the donors, TCR clusters were largely specific to each donor. Whole-study findings and limits: There was a balanced CD4/CD8 profile in clones contracting day 15 to 85, and later expanders leaned CD4+. There was no confirmation that second-wave clones peaking on day 37 were SARS-CoV-2 specific.

A note on this clonotype: Its antigen is unidentified.

This CDR3 is 13 amino acids long. CDR1 and CDR2 from the germline V gene are SGHTA and FQGNSA. V dropped 2 bases and J dropped 3 bases, with 7 bases sitting between them. The 5'RACE method, run with constant-segment primers, produced TCR alpha and TCR beta cDNA libraries (carrying sample barcodes and UMIs). TCRdb reprocessed the 5' RACE reads with MiXCR, giving one entry per CDR3 protein. The sample consists of about 390,000 distinct CDR3 sequences, 20% to 25% of them appearing once. The rearrangement links TRBV7-2 to TRBJ2-5, with D unclear. The sequenced sample consisted of PBMCs or a T cell subset sorted from them (not recorded which). The TCR comes from an adult woman who had mild COVID-19 (a few samples of this study predate the infection). Cell type and time point are not known. CDR3 nucleotide sequence: TGTGCCAGCAGCTTACAGCCAAAAGAGACCCAGTACTTC. The encoded protein is CASSLQPKETQYF.